A single sample is the source of the 23 T cell receptor beta chains below, sequenced in a study of PD-L1 blockade in urothelial cancer. Generated by immunoSEQ multiplex PCR, the TCRdb table keeps only in-frame clones and is missing some. This table holds about 84,000 clones, roughly 80% found once. The material sequenced was PBMCs, taken around atezolizumab (anti-PD-L1) treatment. The receptor source for this set is an older man with urothelial cancer.

The rearrangement uses TRBV6-4 and TRBJ1-1, with D perhaps TRBD1 (6 bases). The ends were cut back, 6 bases at V and 0 bases at J, with 14 bases in the middle. The V gene's germline CDR1 is MRHNA and CDR2 SNTAGT. The CDR3 spans 15 residues. Written as DNA, the CDR3 is TGTGCCAGCAGACAGGGCTTGGGATTGAACACTGAAGCTTTCTTT. As protein: CASRQGLGLNTEAFF.

The V and J genes are TRBV11-2 and TRBJ2-5; TRBD2 agrees at 7 bases. The CDR3 loop spans 15 amino acids. Looked up from germline, CDR1 is SGHAT and CDR2 is FQNNGV. V lost 0 bases and J lost 5; bases outside the gene matches: 6. DNA for the CDR3: TGTGCCAGCAGCTTAGATGGGGGGAGGGTGGAGACCCAGTACTTC. The encoded protein is CASSLDGGRVETQYF.

The chain joins TRBV18 to TRBJ1-2; 9 bases are a match to TRBD1. CDR3 length: 15 amino acids. The junction had 0 bases not matched to a gene; V was cut back by 0 bases and J by 1 base. CDR1 KGHSH and CDR2 LQKENI come from the germline V gene. The chain's CDR3 is CASSPPTGGNYGYTF. The CDR3 region has the DNA TGTGCCAGCTCACCACCGACAGGGGGTAACTATGGCTACACCTTC.

V is TRBV29-1 and J is TRBJ1-2, with D possibly matching TRBD1 (5 bases). V gave up 0 bases and J gave up 5 bases, with 13 bases separating them. Per germline, CDR1 SQVTM and CDR2 ANQGSEA. This CDR3 is built from 14 residues. The CDR3 coding sequence is TGCAGCGTTGAAGATCGTGCGCAGGGTTATGGCTACACCTTC. This translates into CSVEDRAQGYGYTF.

This sequence joins TRBV6-6 and TRBJ1-2; 8 bases are a match to TRBD1. This CDR3 contains 14 residues. J was trimmed by 11 bases and V by 9 bases; bases with no gene match: 17. Looked up from germline, CDR1 is MNHNY and CDR2 is SVGAGI (reference sequence). The DNA for the CDR3 is TGTGCCAGTACCCTGGACAGGGTCATTTCCACGTACACCTTC. Translated, it gives CASTLDRVISTYTF.

The V and J genes are TRBV5-1 and TRBJ2-5, with TRBD2 identical over 11 bases. The trim removed 0 bases at V and 5 bases at J, leaving 9 bases unmatched. The CDR3 is 17 amino acids. Germline V lookup: CDR1 SGHRS, CDR2 YFSETQ. CDR3 sequence reads: CASSLGGLAAAPETQYF. CDR3 nucleotide sequence: TGCGCCAGCAGCTTGGGGGGACTAGCGGCGGCGCCTGAGACCCAGTACTTC.

The chain combines TRBV5-4 with TRBJ1-1, with 7 bases fitting TRBD1. The CDR3 is 15 residues long. Germline V lookup: CDR1 SGHNT, CDR2 YYREEE (reference sequence). J was trimmed by 0 bases and V by 9 bases; bases with no gene match: 11. CDR3 loop: CATAKGATMNTEAFF. CDR3 bases: TGTGCCACCGCCAAGGGGGCAACCATGAACACTGAAGCTTTCTTT.

The chain recombines TRBV19 with TRBJ2-2; tentatively, D is TRBD1 (6 bases). Germline assignment: CDR1 LNHDA and CDR2 SQIVND (reference sequence). The V end was cut by 5 bases, the J end by 3 bases, with 16 bases between. This CDR3 spans 16 amino acids. Here the CDR3 reads CASSPVGTGHTGELFF. The CDR3 DNA reads TGTGCCAGTAGTCCCGTGGGAACAGGGCACACCGGGGAGCTGTTTTTT.

The CDR3 region has the DNA TGCGCCAGCAGCTGGAGGGCGGGGAGAGCTTACGAGCAGTACTTC. Translating it yields CASSWRAGRAYEQYF. V usage is TRBV5-1 and J usage is TRBJ2-7; a weak D match, TRBD2 (6 bases). The CDR3 extends over 15 amino acids. The V end was cut by 3 bases, the J end by 4 bases, with 17 bases between. Germline CDR1 and CDR2: SGHRS and YFSETQ.

The chain uses TRBV30 and TRBJ1-2; D gene unclear. The CDR3 has 14 residues. Trimming removed 2 bases at V and 7 bases at J, with 17 bases between. Germline assignment: CDR1 GTSNPN and CDR2 SVGIG (reference sequence). CDR3 in DNA: TGTGCCTGGAGTCTGACCGGCCAGCGAGCTGGCTACACCTTC. Its translation is CAWSLTGQRAGYTF.

The chain recombines TRBV28 with TRBJ1-1; D remains ambiguous. This CDR3 has 13 residues. Trimming pared 7 bases from V and 1 base from J, leaving 10 bases between. The germline gives CDR1 MDHEN, CDR2 SYDVKM. The DNA of the CDR3 is TGTGCCAGCAAGTTTCGGGGGAACACTGAAGCTTTCTTT. The encoded protein is CASKFRGNTEAFF. Full variable domain (outside the CDR3, taken from reference TRBV28 and TRBJ1-1): DVKVTQSSRYLVKRTGEKVFLECVQDMDHENMFWYRQDPGLGLRLIYFSYDVKMKEKGDIPEGYSVSREKKERFSLILESASTNQTSMYLCASKFRGNTEAFFGQGTRLTVV.

This chain uses TRBV14 with TRBJ1-3; no firm D call. Germline-derived CDR1 and CDR2 are SGHDN and FVKESK. This CDR3 is built from 16 residues. The V end lost 1 base, the J end lost 0 bases, and 10 bases lay between the germline ends. For the CDR3, the DNA is TGTGCCAGCAGCCAAGTCGGGAGCTACTCTGGAAACACCATATATTTT. Encoded protein: CASSQVGSYSGNTIYF.

V is TRBV9 and J is TRBJ2-1; 9 bases align to TRBD2. The germline V gene encodes CDR1 SGDLS and CDR2 YYNGEE. The CDR3 is 18 amino acids. V lost 0 bases and J lost 6; bases outside the gene matches: 13. CDR3 residues: CASSVATVAGVGFNEQFF. The CDR3 region has the DNA TGTGCCAGCAGCGTAGCTACGGTAGCGGGAGTTGGTTTCAATGAGCAGTTCTTC.

The V and J genes are TRBV2 and TRBJ1-2, with unresolved D. This CDR3 has 13 amino acids. The germline gives CDR1 SNHLY, CDR2 FYNNEI. V was trimmed by 6 bases and J by 6 bases, leaving 14 bases between them. CDR3 protein: CASRSEGAHGYTF. As DNA, the CDR3 is TGTGCCAGCAGGTCAGAGGGCGCGCATGGCTACACCTTC.

The CDR3 loop is CASSLGGLAGGGEQYF. The CDR3 coding sequence is TGTGCCAGCAGCTTGGGTGGACTAGCGGGAGGGGGCGAGCAGTACTTC. J is TRBJ2-7 and V is TRBV5-4; 15 nucleotides align to TRBD2. CDR1 and CDR2 from the germline V gene are SGHNT and YYREEE (reference sequence). The CDR3 loop spans 16 amino acids. Trimming cost V 0 bases and J 6 bases; bases outside gene matches: 4. Full variable domain (outside the CDR3, taken from reference TRBV5-4 and TRBJ2-7): ETGVTQSPTHLIKTRGQQVTLRCSSQSGHNTVSWYQQALGQGPQFIFQYYREEENGRGNFPPRFSGLQFPNYSSELNVNALELDDSALYLCASSLGGLAGGGEQYFGPGTRLTVT.

The chain combines TRBV7-9 with TRBJ2-1; D gene ambiguous. CDR1 is SEHNR and CDR2 is FQNEAQ in the germline V gene (reference sequence). V was shortened by 1 base and J by 8 bases, with 9 bases between the two germline ends. The CDR3 has 13 residues. The CDR3 region is CASSLDSSDEQFF. DNA for the CDR3: TGTGCCAGCAGCTTAGATAGCAGTGATGAGCAGTTCTTC.

The rearrangement uses TRBV19 and TRBJ2-3, with D possibly being TRBD1 (6 bases). This CDR3 comprises 13 residues. The V end lost 5 bases, the J end lost 6 bases, and 12 bases lay between the germline ends. CDR1 and CDR2 from the germline V gene are LNHDA and SQIVND (reference sequence). CDR3 sequence: CASSRSRGDTQYF. In nucleotides, the CDR3 is TGTGCCAGTAGTCGGTCCAGGGGCGATACGCAGTATTTT.

The V call is TRBV6-4, the J call TRBJ2-1; 10 nucleotides agree with TRBD2. V was pared by 9 bases and J by 4 bases, with 6 bases of the junction left unmatched. Germline V gene sequence: CDR1 MRHNA, CDR2 SNTAGT. The CDR3 length is 14 residues. CDR3 sequence reads: CASTGTSEYNEQFF. CDR3 DNA: TGTGCCAGTACCGGGACTAGCGAATACAATGAGCAGTTCTTC.

This sequence joins TRBV28 and TRBJ1-3, with 7 bases aligning to TRBD1. Unmatched junction bases numbered 5, after V lost 5 bases and J lost 1 base. Germline lookup yields CDR1 MDHEN and CDR2 SYDVKM. This CDR3 comprises 15 residues. CDR3 amino acids: CASSRDRDSGNTIYF. CDR3 bases: TGTGCCAGCAGTCGAGACAGGGATTCTGGAAACACCATATATTTT.

The chain combines TRBV9 with TRBJ2-1, with 7 bases fitting TRBD2. The CDR3 length is 13 residues. Germline-derived CDR1 and CDR2 are SGDLS and YYNGEE. Trimming took 9 bases from V and 1 from J; bases not matched to a gene: 4. CDR3 coding DNA: TGTGCCACCGGCGGGGGATCCTACAATGAGCAGTTCTTC. Translation gives CATGGGSYNEQFF.

This sequence joins TRBV10-3 and TRBJ1-3; D gene uncertain. CDR3 size: 15 residues. Germline V gene sequence: CDR1 ENHRY, CDR2 SYGVKD. The V gene lost 3 bases and the J gene lost 2 bases, with 11 bases spanning the gap. CDR3: CAISDSRTAGNTIYF. CDR3 nucleotides: TGTGCCATCAGTGATTCCCGTACTGCTGGAAACACCATATATTTT.

DNA for the CDR3: TGTGCCAGCAGCTTAATCTTATCTGGGGCCAACGTCCTGACTTTC. Translated, it gives CASSLILSGANVLTF. This chain joins TRBV7-9 and TRBJ2-6, with unresolved D. Germline CDR1 and CDR2: SEHNR and FQNEAQ (reference sequence). Between the trimmed V and J ends, which lost 2 bases and 1 base, there was a span of 6 bases. This CDR3 has 15 residues.

The chain joins TRBV19 to TRBJ1-2; no clear D. The CDR3 sequence is 14 residues long. Trimming took 3 bases from V and 4 from J, leaving 12 bases between them. Germline CDR1 is LNHDA and CDR2 is SQIVND (reference sequence). CDR3 amino acids: CASSIGWGVYGYTF. The CDR3 coding sequence is TGTGCCAGTAGTATTGGATGGGGAGTCTATGGCTACACCTTC.